This T cell receptor beta chain appears in the sequencing data of a study of blood T cell repertoires in COVID-19. About the research overall: Donors in the United States, Italy and Spain gave samples during acute or convalescent COVID-19. Sources were T cells, B-cell-depleted T cells, or PBMCs; the material itself was cDNA or gDNA.

Original handling: Amplification of reference gene primers provided the estimated nucleated cell counts. Profiled with immunoSEQ multiplex PCR; TCRdb holds only in-frame clones, not every one. V, J and clone size derive from that table, while D and trimming were established from the DNA sequence. Counted here are roughly 330,000 clones, approximately 90% occurring once; the ten biggest clones make up about 3.9%. Sequencing used peripheral blood. The TCR was taken from a woman aged 45-65 years with active or convalescent COVID-19.

CDR3 DNA: TGTGCCTGGAGTCCAGGGGCGAATCAGCCCCAGCATTTT. Residues: CAWSPGANQPQHF. The chain has TRBV30 and TRBJ1-5; weak D call: TRBD1 (6 bases). V gave up 2 bases and J gave up 4 bases, with 9 bases separating them. The CDR3 has 13 residues. Germline loops: CDR1 GTSNPN, CDR2 SVGIG (reference sequence).